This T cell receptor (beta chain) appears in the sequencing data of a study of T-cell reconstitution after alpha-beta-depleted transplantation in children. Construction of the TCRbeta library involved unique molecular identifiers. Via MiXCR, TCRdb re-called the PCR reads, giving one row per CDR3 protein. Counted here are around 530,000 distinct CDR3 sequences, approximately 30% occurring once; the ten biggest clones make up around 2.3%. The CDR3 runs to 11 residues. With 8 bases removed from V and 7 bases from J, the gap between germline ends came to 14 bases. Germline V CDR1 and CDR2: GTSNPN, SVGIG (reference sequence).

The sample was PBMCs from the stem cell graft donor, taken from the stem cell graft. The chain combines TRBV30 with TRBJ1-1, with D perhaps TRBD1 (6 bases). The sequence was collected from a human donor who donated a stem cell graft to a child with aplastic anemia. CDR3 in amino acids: CAGHRESEAFF. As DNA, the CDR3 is TGTGCCGGGCACAGGGAGAGTGAAGCTTTCTTT.